This T cell receptor (beta chain) was captured in a study of blood T cell repertoires in COVID-19. Residents of over 20 US areas, aged roughly 18 to 95 years, made up the participants. TCRdb's copy holds only in-frame clones and misses some; the assay was immunoSEQ multiplex PCR. The sample comprises approximately 220,000 clones, around 90% of which are singletons, and over 13% rests with the top ten. The V gene's germline CDR1 is LNHDA and CDR2 SQIVND (reference sequence). V dropped 7 bases and J dropped 5 bases, with 15 bases sitting between them. CDR3 length: 14 amino acids. This chain uses TRBV19 with TRBJ1-5; TRBD1 might be the D (5 bases). Sequences were obtained from PBMCs or T cells enriched from blood (not recorded which). This clonotype was obtained from a man younger than 45 who had been exposed to COVID-19. Written as DNA, the CDR3 is TGTGCCAGTAACCTAGGACATACCGATCAGCCCCAGCATTTT. It yields the protein CASNLGHTDQPQHF.